This T cell receptor (beta chain) was captured in a study of siplizumab effects on memory and regulatory T cells. The germline V gene encodes CDR1 GTSNPN and CDR2 SVGIG (reference sequence). The CDR3 covers 13 residues. Sequencing used immunoSEQ multiplex PCR; TCRdb keeps in-frame clones, though not all of them. The sample yields around 110,000 clones, around 94% seen once. Points on this clone: The junction differs from germline at one of its ends, possibly a read error.

The clonotype originates from a human donor in good health. The gene calls are TRBV30 and TRBJ1-4; D perhaps matches TRBD1 (5 bases). Input material: non-Treg CD4+ T cells sorted from blood. The CDR3 region is CAWNRQPNENLFF. In nucleotides, the CDR3 is TGTGCCTGGAACCGACAGCCTAATGAAAACCTGTTTTTT.